Each of the 9 T cell receptor beta chains below was sequenced from the same sample in a study of OX40 agonist ivuxolimab in advanced cancers. The table came from immunoSEQ multiplex PCR; TCRdb's copy has only in-frame clones and leaves some out. The profile covers 71,000 or so clones, with over 90% appearing a single time and about 6.6% taken by the ten largest. The input for sequencing was CD4+ or CD8+ T cells sorted from blood, taken in a trial of the OX40 agonist ivuxolimab. The source of these receptors is an adult with an advanced solid tumor such as melanoma, head and neck, liver or kidney cancer.

This clone was recorded once. The chain carries TRBV27 and TRBJ1-5; a weak D match, TRBD1 (5 bases). With 6 bases removed from V and 0 bases from J, the gap between germline ends came to 21 bases. The CDR3 sequence is 18 residues long. Germline V lookup: CDR1 MNHEY, CDR2 SMNVEV (reference sequence). For the CDR3, the DNA is TGTGCCAGCAGCTCCGCCCCGGGGCCAAGGGGTAGCAATCAGCCCCAGCATTTT. It yields the protein CASSSAPGPRGSNQPQHF.

J is TRBJ1-5 and V is TRBV5-5; D is unclear. The V end was cut by 0 bases, the J end by 0 bases, with 7 bases between. The CDR3 has 15 amino acids. Looked up from germline, CDR1 is SGHKS and CDR2 is YYEKEE (reference sequence). As DNA, the CDR3 is TGTGCCAGCAGCTTGGCGCAGGTTAGCAATCAGCCCCAGCATTTT. Amino acids: CASSLAQVSNQPQHF.

The chain joins TRBV9 to TRBJ1-2; D unresolved. The CDR3 loop spans 15 amino acids. V lost 0 bases and J 7 bases, leaving 16 bases between the germline ends. The germline gives CDR1 SGDLS, CDR2 YYNGEE. CDR3 loop: CASSVDGRWASGYTF. CDR3 in DNA: TGTGCCAGCAGCGTAGATGGGCGATGGGCAAGTGGCTACACCTTC.

This rearrangement joins TRBV6-1 to TRBJ2-6, with a possible D match to TRBD2 (5 bases). The V end lost 0 bases, the J end lost 0 bases, and 12 bases lay between the germline ends. The CDR3 is 18 residues long. CDR1 is MNHNS, CDR2 SASEGT, per germline. CDR3 in DNA: TGTGCCAGCAGTGAAGCTGGAGGCCTATACTCTGGGGCCAACGTCCTGACTTTC. Translation gives CASSEAGGLYSGANVLTF.

V gene TRBV7-6 combines with J gene TRBJ2-1; 13 nucleotides match TRBD2. The germline gives CDR1 SGHVS, CDR2 FNYEAQ. V trimming: 1 base; J trimming: 8 bases; junction bases outside the gene matches: 14. The CDR3 runs 19 residues. DNA of the CDR3: TGTGCCAGCAGCTTAGGGGAGGGGATACTAGCGGGAGGGCCACATGAGCAGTTCTTC. Translated, it gives CASSLGEGILAGGPHEQFF.

The chain joins TRBV6-1 to TRBJ1-2, with D perhaps TRBD1 (6 bases). Germline CDR1 reads MNHNS; CDR2 reads SASEGT. V lost 3 bases, J lost 10 bases, and 18 bases lay in between. CDR3 size: 14 residues. The CDR3 DNA reads TGTGCCAGCAGTGATAGTAGGGGGAACAGAGCCTACACCTTC. Amino acids: CASSDSRGNRAYTF.

The chain is built from TRBV4-1 and TRBJ1-2, with unresolved D. The CDR3 runs 18 residues. The germline V and J ends were trimmed by 0 bases and 4 bases, with 21 bases remaining between them. Germline-derived CDR1 and CDR2 are MGHRA and YSYEKL. DNA for the CDR3: TGCGCCAGCAGCCAAGATAGCCCCATAGACTATGACTCCTATGGCTACACCTTC. It specifies CASSQDSPIDYDSYGYTF.

This sequence joins TRBV5-1 and TRBJ1-5, with D maybe TRBD1 (5 bases). Trimming left V 0 bases short and J 4 bases short, with 8 bases between. CDR1 is SGHRS and CDR2 is YFSETQ in the germline V gene. The CDR3 is 14 amino acids. The CDR3 DNA sequence: TGCGCCAGCAGCTTGGGAACAGGTAATCAGCCCCAGCATTTT. Translation gives CASSLGTGNQPQHF. Full variable domain (remainder filled in from reference TRBV5-1 and TRBJ1-5): KAGVTQTPRYLIKTRGQQVTLSCSPISGHRSVSWYQQTPGQGLQFLFEYFSETQRNKGNFPGRFSGRQFSNSRSEMNVSTLELGDSALYLCASSLGTGNQPQHFGDGTRLSIL.

In its sample, this clone was seen once. V gene TRBV5-6 combines with J gene TRBJ2-7, with D possibly being TRBD2 (5 bases). Germline V gene lookup returns CDR1 SGHDT and CDR2 YYEEEE. The CDR3 sequence is 16 residues long. Trimming took off 1 base at V and 3 bases at J, with 17 bases between the two ends. The CDR3 coding sequence is TGTGCCAGCAGCTTGACCCAGCGGATCGATAGCTACGAGCAGTACTTC. It codes for CASSLTQRIDSYEQYF.